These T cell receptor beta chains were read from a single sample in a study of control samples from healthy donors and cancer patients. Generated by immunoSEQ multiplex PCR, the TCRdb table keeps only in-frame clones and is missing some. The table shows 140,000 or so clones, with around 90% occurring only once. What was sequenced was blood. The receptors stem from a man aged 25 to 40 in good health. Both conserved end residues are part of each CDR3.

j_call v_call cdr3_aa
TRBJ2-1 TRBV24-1 CATSVSGAGSYNEQFF
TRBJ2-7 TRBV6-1 CASSEAGGGLNEQYF
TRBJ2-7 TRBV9 CASSVVWGSEQYF
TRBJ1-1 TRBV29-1 CSGYTSGRGTEAFF
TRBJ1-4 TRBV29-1 CSVEGARNEKLFF
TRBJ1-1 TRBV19 CASSIGLTRVIGNTEAFF
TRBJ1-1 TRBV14 CASSQGGFFVAFF
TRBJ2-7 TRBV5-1 CASSLGGTGAHEQYF
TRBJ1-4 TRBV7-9 CASGDSHNEKLFF
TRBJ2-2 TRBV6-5 CASNFVEQGTPELFF
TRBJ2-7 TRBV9 CASSVAGTATYEQYF
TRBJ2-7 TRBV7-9 CASSPWDGTYEQYF
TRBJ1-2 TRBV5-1 CASSLALQGYGYTF
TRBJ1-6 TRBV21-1 CASSKGWDGLYNSPLHF
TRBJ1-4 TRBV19 CASSTTGGVTNEKLFF
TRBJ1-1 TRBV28 CASNAPPGKVDTEAFF
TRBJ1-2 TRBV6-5 CASTGDRGFYGYTF
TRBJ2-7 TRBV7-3 CASSLTGGPLEQYF
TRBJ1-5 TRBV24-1 CATSDPTGGNQPQHF
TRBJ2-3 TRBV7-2 CASSLVSGAGTDTQYF
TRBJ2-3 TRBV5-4 CASSSGTSVPIDTQYF
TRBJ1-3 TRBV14 CASSQNPSGNTIYF
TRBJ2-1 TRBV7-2 CASSLDLAGGRNEQFF
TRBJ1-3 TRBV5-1 CASSLDTYSGNTIYF
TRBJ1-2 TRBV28 CASSLTGQGDYGYTF
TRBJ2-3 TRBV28 CASSSPRRNFADTQYF
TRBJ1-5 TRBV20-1 CSASYGTGANQPQHF
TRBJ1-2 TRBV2 CASSAKGEGLGYTF
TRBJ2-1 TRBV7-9 CASSRSGGATNEQFF